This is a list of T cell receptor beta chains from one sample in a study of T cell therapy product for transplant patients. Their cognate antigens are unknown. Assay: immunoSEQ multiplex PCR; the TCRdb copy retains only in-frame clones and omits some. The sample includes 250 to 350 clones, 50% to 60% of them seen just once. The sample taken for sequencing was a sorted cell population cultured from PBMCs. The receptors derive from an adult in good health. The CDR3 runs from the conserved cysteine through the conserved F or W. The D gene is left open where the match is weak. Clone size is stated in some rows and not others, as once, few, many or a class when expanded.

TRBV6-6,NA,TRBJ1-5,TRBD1,TGTGCCAGCAGTTCCCGGGACAGGGATCAGCCCCAGCATTTT,CASSSRDRDQPQHF
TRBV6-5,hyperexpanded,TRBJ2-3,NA,TGTGCCAGCAGGGGCGGGTTTGGTACGCAGTATTTT,CASRGGFGTQYF
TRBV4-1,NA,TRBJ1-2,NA,TGCGCCAGCAGCCAAATCAAAACAGGCTATGGCTACACCTTC,CASSQIKTGYGYTF
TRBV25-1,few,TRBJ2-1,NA,TGTGCCAGCAGTCTGGGCGATGAGCAGTTCTTC,CASSLGDEQFF
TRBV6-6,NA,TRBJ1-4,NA,TGTGCCAGCAGTTATAACAGTTATAATAATGAAAAACTGTTTTTT,CASSYNSYNNEKLFF
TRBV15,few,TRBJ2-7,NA,TGTGCCACCAGCAGGGAGGTTATCTACGAGCAGTACTTC,CATSREVIYEQYF
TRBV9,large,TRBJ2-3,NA,TGTGCCAGCAGCGCGCAGGGGGGGGCAGGCCTAGCAGATACGCAGTATTTT,CASSAQGGAGLADTQYF
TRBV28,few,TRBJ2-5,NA,TGTGCCAGCAGTTTACCCCGGCAGCCCCAGTACTTC,CASSLPRQPQYF
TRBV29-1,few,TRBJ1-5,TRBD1,TGCAGCGTGGCGGCGACAGGGCGGAATCAGCCCCAGCATTTT,CSVAATGRNQPQHF
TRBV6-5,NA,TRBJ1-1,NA,TGTGCCAGCAGTTATCCGACTGAAGCTTTCTTT,CASSYPTEAFF
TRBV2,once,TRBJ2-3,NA,TGTGCCACGGACGCTATGAGCACAGATACGCAGTATTTT,CATDAMSTDTQYF
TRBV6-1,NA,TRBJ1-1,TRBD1,TGTGCCAGCAGGCCACCGACAGGGGCAGGCACTGAAGCTTTCTTT,CASRPPTGAGTEAFF
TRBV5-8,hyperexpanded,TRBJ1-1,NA,TGTGCCAGCAGCTTTGCAGCCGGGGTCGCTGAAGCTTTCTTT,CASSFAAGVAEAFF
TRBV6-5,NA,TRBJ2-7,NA,TGTGCCAGCAGTTTTCAAGACATGGCTGGGGAGCAGTACTTC,CASSFQDMAGEQYF
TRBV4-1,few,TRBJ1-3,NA,TGCGCCAGCAGCCAAGATGGGTACAGTTCTGGAAACACCATATATTTT,CASSQDGYSSGNTIYF
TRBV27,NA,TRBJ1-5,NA,TGTGCCAGCGCCGCTTTATCCAACAGCAATCAGCCCCAGCATTTT,CASAALSNSNQPQHF
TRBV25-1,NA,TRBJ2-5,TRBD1,TGTGCCAGCAGTGGGAACAGGGGGCGCCCGGAGGAGACCCAGTACTTC,CASSGNRGRPEETQYF
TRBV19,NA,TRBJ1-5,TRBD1,TGTGCCAGTAGTTGGGGCAGGGGGAGAAATCAGCCCCAGCATTTT,CASSWGRGRNQPQHF
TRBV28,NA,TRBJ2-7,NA,TGTGCCAGCAGGACCATACAGTTCACCTACGAGCAGTACTTC,CASRTIQFTYEQYF
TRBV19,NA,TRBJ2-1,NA,TGTGCCAGTAGTATCCCTTTCAATGAGCAGTTCTTC,CASSIPFNEQFF
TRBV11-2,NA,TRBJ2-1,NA,TGTGCCAGCAGCTTAGTCTTCGGCACCGGGGGCTCCTACAATGAGCAGTTCTTC,CASSLVFGTGGSYNEQFF
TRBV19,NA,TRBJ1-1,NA,TGTGCCAGTAGTTCCCCGAACGGGCTAGCAGGTTTCTTT,CASSSPNGLAGFF
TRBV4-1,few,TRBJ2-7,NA,TGCGCCAGCAGCCCCTATTCCGGAGGTACCTCCTACGAGCAGTACTTC,CASSPYSGGTSYEQYF
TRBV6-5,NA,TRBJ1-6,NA,TGTGCCAGCAGACCCGGACTTCATTCACCCCTCCACTTT,CASRPGLHSPLHF
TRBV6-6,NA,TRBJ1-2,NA,TGTGCCAGTTCGACAGCTGCTAACTATGGCTACACCTTC,CASSTAANYGYTF
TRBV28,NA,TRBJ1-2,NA,TGTGCCAGCAGTTTCCTTGACGGAGGCTATGGCTACACCTTC,CASSFLDGGYGYTF
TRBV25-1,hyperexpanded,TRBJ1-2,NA,TGTGCCAGCAGTGAAGAGGGGCAGGCTCTAACCTATGGCTACACCTTC,CASSEEGQALTYGYTF
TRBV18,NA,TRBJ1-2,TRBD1,TGTGCCAGCTCACCACAAACCCCGGGACAGGGGAACTATGGCTACACCTTC,CASSPQTPGQGNYGYTF
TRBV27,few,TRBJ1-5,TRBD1,TGTGCCAGCAGGCAGGGACAGGGCGGTCAGCCCCAGCATTTT,CASRQGQGGQPQHF